This TCR beta chain was sequenced for a study of T cell responses to AZD1222 COVID-19 vaccine. Study-level results: Clonal diversity was possibly underestimated; the donors were predominantly white British and more often female. Vaccine-related CD4 TCRs covered spike, predominating at 160-218 and 743-854.

Measured with immunoSEQ multiplex PCR; TCRdb has only the in-frame clones, and not every one. The sample lists approximately 82,000 clones, 70% to 90% occurring once. This clone came up once. The antigen is unknown. CDR3 length: 15 amino acids. From germline, CDR1 is SGHNT and CDR2 YYREEE (reference sequence). The V end lost 4 bases, the J end lost 9 bases, and 20 bases lay between the germline ends. This TCR came from an adult in good health. V gene TRBV5-4 combines with J gene TRBJ2-1; a possible D gene is TRBD1 (6 bases). The material sequenced was peripheral blood, taken on day 0 of AZD1222 vaccination. As DNA, the CDR3 is TGTGCCAGCAGCCCACCTGGTACAACCAGGGGTGAGCAGTTCTTC. It yields the protein CASSPPGTTRGEQFF. Filled out from reference TRBV5-4 and TRBJ2-1, the complete variable domain reads ETGVTQSPTHLIKTRGQQVTLRCSSQSGHNTVSWYQQALGQGPQFIFQYYREEENGRGNFPPRFSGLQFPNYSSELNVNALELDDSALYLCASSPPGTTRGEQFFGPGTRLTVL.